The 5 T cell receptor beta chains listed next were all sequenced from one sample in a study of T cell changes during pregnancy in multiple sclerosis. Method: immunoSEQ multiplex PCR; TCRdb's copy keeps in-frame clones and lacks some. This table has 66,000 or so clones, about 91% appearing once. The specimen comprised CD8+ T cells from peripheral blood mononuclear cells, sampled before pregnancy. All receptors derive from a female donor with multiple sclerosis, enrolled in a pregnancy study.

The CDR3 sequence is CASREGLPYEQYF. The CDR3 nucleotides are TGTGCCAGCAGGGAGGGCTTACCATACGAGCAGTACTTC. The rearrangement joins TRBV11-2 to TRBJ2-7, with D possibly TRBD2 on 6 matching bases. CDR3 length: 13 residues. Trimming cost V 6 bases and J 4 bases, with 13 bases left between them. In germline, CDR1 is SGHAT, CDR2 FQNNGV.

The rearrangement uses TRBV19 and TRBJ2-7, with D unresolved. The CDR3 contains 13 residues. V dropped 5 bases and J dropped 3 bases, with 11 bases sitting between them. The germline CDR1 and CDR2 sequences are LNHDA and SQIVND (reference sequence). The CDR3 region is CASSPWPNYEQYF. The CDR3 nucleotides read TGTGCCAGTAGTCCTTGGCCGAACTACGAGCAGTACTTC. Full variable domain (missing parts from reference TRBV19 and TRBJ2-7): DGGITQSPKYLFRKEGQNVTLSCEQNLNHDAMYWYRQDPGQGLRLIYYSQIVNDFQKGDIAEGYSVSREKKESFPLTVTSAQKNPTAFYLCASSPWPNYEQYFGPGTRLTVT.

This clone appeared a few times. The chain carries TRBV2 and TRBJ2-7, with D hard to call. Germline CDR1 reads SNHLY; CDR2 reads FYNNEI. The V end lost 5 bases, the J end lost 3 bases, and 2 bases lay between the germline ends. This CDR3 comprises 10 residues. CDR3 sequence: CASSLYEQYF. CDR3 DNA: TGTGCCAGCAGTCTCTACGAGCAGTACTTC.

CDR3 sequence: CASSAFRKNTEAFF. The CDR3 DNA sequence: TGTGCCAGCAGCGCTTTCAGGAAGAACACTGAAGCTTTCTTT. The J gene is TRBJ1-1, the V gene TRBV5-6, with unresolved D. The CDR3 runs 14 residues. V lost 4 bases, J lost 1 base, and 11 bases lay in between. From germline, CDR1 is SGHDT and CDR2 YYEEEE.

This clone was picked up a small number of times. This chain uses TRBV7-8 with TRBJ2-2, with a weak D call TRBD1 (5 bases). V was clipped by 5 bases and J by 2 bases, with 9 bases between them. The germline V gene encodes CDR1 SGHVS and CDR2 FQNEAQ. The CDR3 has 14 amino acids. CDR3 protein: CASSVQGNTGELFF. CDR3 bases: TGTGCCAGCAGCGTCCAGGGTAACACCGGGGAGCTGTTTTTT.